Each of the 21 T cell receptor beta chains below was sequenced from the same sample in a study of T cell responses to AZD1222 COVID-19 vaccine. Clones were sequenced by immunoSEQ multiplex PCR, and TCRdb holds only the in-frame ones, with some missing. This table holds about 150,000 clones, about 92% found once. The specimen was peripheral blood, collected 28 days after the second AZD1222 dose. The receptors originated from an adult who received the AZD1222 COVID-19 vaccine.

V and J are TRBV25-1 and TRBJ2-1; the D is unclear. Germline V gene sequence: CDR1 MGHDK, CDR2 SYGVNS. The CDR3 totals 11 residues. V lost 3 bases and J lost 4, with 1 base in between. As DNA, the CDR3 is TGTGCCAGCAGTGATTACAATGAGCAGTTCTTC. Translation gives CASSDYNEQFF.

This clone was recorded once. CDR3 in amino acids: CAWSALPRVSYEQYF. The CDR3 DNA reads TGTGCCTGGAGTGCACTCCCCAGGGTCTCCTACGAGCAGTACTTC. V and J are TRBV30 and TRBJ2-7, with D perhaps matching TRBD1 (5 bases). The V end lost 1 base, the J end lost 0 bases, and 13 bases lay between the germline ends. This CDR3 contains 15 residues. Germline CDR1 reads GTSNPN; CDR2 reads SVGIG (reference sequence).

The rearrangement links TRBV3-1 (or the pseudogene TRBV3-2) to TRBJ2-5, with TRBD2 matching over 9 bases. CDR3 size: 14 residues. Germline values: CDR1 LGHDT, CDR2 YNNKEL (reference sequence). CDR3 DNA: TGTGTTTCTGGCCTACTAGCGGGTGGGGAGACCCAGTACTTC. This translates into CVSGLLAGGETQYF.

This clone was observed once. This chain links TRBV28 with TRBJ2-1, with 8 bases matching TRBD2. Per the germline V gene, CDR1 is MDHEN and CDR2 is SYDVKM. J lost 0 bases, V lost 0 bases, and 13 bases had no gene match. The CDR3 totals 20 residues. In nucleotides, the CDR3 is TGTGCCAGCAGTTTATGGGGACTAGTAGGGGGAAAGGGCTCCTACAATGAGCAGTTCTTC. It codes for CASSLWGLVGGKGSYNEQFF.

CDR3 nucleotide sequence: TGTGCCAGCAGTGACGTGAGGGCAGGGAACACTGAAGCTTTCTTT. As protein: CASSDVRAGNTEAFF. This chain connects TRBV6-1 to TRBJ1-1; D gene ambiguous. CDR1 is MNHNS, CDR2 SASEGT, per germline. The CDR3 is 15 amino acids. The V and J ends lost 3 bases and 1 base respectively, with 12 bases between them.

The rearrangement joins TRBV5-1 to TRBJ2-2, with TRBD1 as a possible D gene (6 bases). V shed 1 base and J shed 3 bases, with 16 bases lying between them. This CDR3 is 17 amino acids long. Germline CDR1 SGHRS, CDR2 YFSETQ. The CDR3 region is CASSLFWQGMDTGELFF. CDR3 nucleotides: TGCGCCAGCAGCTTGTTCTGGCAGGGGATGGACACCGGGGAGCTGTTTTTT.

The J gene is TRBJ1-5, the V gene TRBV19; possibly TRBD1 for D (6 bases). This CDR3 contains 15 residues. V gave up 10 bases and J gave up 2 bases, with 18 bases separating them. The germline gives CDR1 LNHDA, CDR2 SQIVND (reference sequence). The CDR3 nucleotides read TGTGCCATCTCGGACAGACACCAGGGCAATCAGCCCCAGCATTTT. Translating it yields CAISDRHQGNQPQHF.

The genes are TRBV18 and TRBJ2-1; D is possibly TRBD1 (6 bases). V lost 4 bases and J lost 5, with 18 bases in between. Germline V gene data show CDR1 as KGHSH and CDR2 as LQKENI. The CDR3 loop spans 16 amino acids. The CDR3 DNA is TGTGCCAGCTCACAAACCCAGCAACGGGACAACAATGAGCAGTTCTTC. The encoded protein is CASSQTQQRDNNEQFF.

The CDR3 nucleotides are TGCGCCAGCAGTTCACAGAATGGGAGGTCCGCTGAAGCTTTCTTT. As protein: CASSSQNGRSAEAFF. The chain couples TRBV5-1 to TRBJ1-1; D uncertain. Germline CDR1 and CDR2: SGHRS and YFSETQ. CDR3 length equals 15 residues. V lost 5 bases, J lost 6 bases, and 20 bases lay in between.

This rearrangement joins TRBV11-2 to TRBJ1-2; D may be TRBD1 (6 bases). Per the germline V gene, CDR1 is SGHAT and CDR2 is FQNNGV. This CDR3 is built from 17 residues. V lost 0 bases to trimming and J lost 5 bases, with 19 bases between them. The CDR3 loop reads CASSLDSVAGVTYGYTF. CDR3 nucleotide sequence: TGTGCCAGCAGCTTAGACAGTGTGGCAGGGGTGACGTATGGCTACACCTTC.

For the CDR3, the DNA is TGTGCCTGGAGTCCTCTACGGGTCAAGGGGGGCAATTCACCCCTCCACTTT. It encodes CAWSPLRVKGGNSPLHF. The chain carries TRBV30 and TRBJ1-6, with D tentatively TRBD1 (6 bases). The CDR3 extends over 17 amino acids. The ends were cut back, 2 bases at V and 7 bases at J, with 21 bases in the middle. CDR1 GTSNPN and CDR2 SVGIG come from the germline V gene (reference sequence).

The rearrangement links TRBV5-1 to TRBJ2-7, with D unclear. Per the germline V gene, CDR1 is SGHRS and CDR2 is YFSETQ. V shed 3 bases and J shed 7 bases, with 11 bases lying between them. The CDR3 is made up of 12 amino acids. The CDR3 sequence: CASSSGRLEQYF. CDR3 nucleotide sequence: TGCGCCAGCAGCTCGGGTCGTCTAGAGCAGTACTTC.

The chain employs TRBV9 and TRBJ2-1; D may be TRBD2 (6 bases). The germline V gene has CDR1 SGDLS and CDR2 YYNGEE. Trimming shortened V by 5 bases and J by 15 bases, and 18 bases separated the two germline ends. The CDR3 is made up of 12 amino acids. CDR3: CASSWGDERPFF. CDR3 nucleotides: TGTGCCAGCAGTTGGGGGGACGAAAGACCGTTCTTC.

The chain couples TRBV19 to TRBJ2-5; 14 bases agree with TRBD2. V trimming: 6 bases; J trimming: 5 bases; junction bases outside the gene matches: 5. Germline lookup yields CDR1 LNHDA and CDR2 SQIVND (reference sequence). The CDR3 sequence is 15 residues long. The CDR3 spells CASSWTSGRKETQYF. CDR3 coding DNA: TGTGCCAGTAGCTGGACTAGCGGGAGGAAGGAGACCCAGTACTTC.

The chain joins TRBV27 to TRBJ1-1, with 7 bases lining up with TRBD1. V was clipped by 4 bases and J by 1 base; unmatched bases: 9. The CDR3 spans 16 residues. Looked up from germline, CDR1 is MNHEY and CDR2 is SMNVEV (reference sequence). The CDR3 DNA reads TGTGCCAGCAGTTGGACTAAGGGGACAGCGAACACTGAAGCTTTCTTT. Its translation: CASSWTKGTANTEAFF.

This CDR3 reads CSVEEEGWNGYTF. For the CDR3, the DNA is TGCAGCGTTGAAGAGGAGGGCTGGAATGGCTACACCTTC. The chain carries TRBV29-1 and TRBJ1-2; unclear D gene. Trimming removed 0 bases at V and 6 bases at J, with 11 bases between. In germline, CDR1 is SQVTM, CDR2 ANQGSEA. The CDR3 loop spans 13 amino acids.

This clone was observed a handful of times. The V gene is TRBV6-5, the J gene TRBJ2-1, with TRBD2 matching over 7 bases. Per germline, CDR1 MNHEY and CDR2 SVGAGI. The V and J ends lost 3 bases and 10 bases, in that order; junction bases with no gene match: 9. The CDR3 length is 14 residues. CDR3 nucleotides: TGTGCCAGCAGTTATTCTACTAGCGTAGGGGAGCAGTTCTTC. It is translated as CASSYSTSVGEQFF.

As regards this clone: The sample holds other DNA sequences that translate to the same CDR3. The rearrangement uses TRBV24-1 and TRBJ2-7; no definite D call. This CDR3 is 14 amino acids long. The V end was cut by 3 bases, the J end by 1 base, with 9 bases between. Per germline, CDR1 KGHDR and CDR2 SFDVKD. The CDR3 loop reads CATSDPDTSYEQYF. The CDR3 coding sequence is TGTGCCACCAGTGATCCTGACACTTCCTACGAGCAGTACTTC.

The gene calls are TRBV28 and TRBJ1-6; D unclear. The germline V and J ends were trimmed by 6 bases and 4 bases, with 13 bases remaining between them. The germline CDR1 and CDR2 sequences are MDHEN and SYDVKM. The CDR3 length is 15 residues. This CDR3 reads CASRLAAGYNSPLHF. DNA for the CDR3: TGTGCCAGCAGACTCGCAGCGGGTTATAATTCACCCCTCCACTTT.

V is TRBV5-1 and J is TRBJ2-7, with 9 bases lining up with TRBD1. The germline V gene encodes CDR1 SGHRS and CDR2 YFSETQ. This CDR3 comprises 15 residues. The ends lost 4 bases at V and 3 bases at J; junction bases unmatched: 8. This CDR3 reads CASSPERTGVYEQYF. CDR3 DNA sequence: TGCGCCAGCAGCCCGGAGAGGACAGGGGTCTACGAGCAGTACTTC.

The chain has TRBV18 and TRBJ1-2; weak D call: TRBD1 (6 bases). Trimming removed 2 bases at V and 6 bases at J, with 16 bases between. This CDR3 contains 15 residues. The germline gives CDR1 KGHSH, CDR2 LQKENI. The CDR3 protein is CASSPVEQGGDGYTF. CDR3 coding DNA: TGTGCCAGCTCACCAGTAGAACAGGGAGGGGATGGCTACACCTTC.